This T cell receptor (beta chain) was retrieved from a study of cytomegalovirus exposure and HLA in healthy donors. The study, taken as a whole, reports: Later, an analysis found that TCR clusters from the first cohort tended to co-occur in the roughly 110 validation repertoires.

The sample holds one count of this clone. Antigen: not known. Profiling relied on immunoSEQ multiplex PCR, and the TCRdb table lists in-frame clones only, not all of them. The sample shows more than 250,000 clones, roughly 88% of them seen only once. Germline lookup yields CDR1 SEHNR and CDR2 FQNEAQ (reference sequence). The CDR3 runs to 14 residues. Between the trimmed V and J ends, which lost 2 bases and 0 bases, there was a span of 7 bases. What was sequenced was PBMCs. The V call is TRBV7-9, the J call TRBJ1-1; D ambiguous. This clonotype was sampled from a woman aged 18-29 years in good health and CMV-seronegative. The CDR3 coding sequence is TGTGCCAGCAGCTTAAGCAGGTTGAACACTGAAGCTTTCTTT. This translates into CASSLSRLNTEAFF.